This TCR beta chain stems from a study of response to subunit inactivated influenza vaccine. A single record per CDR3 protein comes from TCRdb applying MiXCR to the RT-PCR reads. Among 150,000 or so distinct CDR3 sequences listed, roughly 10% were seen once. The CDR3 covers 15 residues. CDR1 is SGDLS, CDR2 YYNGEE, per germline. Trimming took 4 bases from V and 4 from J, leaving 16 bases between them. V is TRBV9 and J is TRBJ2-3, with D maybe TRBD2 (7 bases). Sequenced material: CD8+ T cells sorted from PBMCs, taken roughly 24 months after vaccination. The source is a man aged 50-75 years who received an inactivated influenza vaccine. Here the CDR3 reads CASSRNGGGADTQYF. CDR3 DNA: TGTGCCAGCAGCAGAAATGGGGGGGGCGCAGATACGCAGTATTTT.